The 31 T cell receptor beta chains below all came from one sample that was sequenced in a study of cytomegalovirus exposure and HLA in healthy donors (TCRdb year 2017). The library was built by means of the immunoSEQ multiplex PCR assay. The multiplex PCR relied on a mix of 60 forward primers for TCR Vbeta segments and 13 reverse primers for TCR Jbeta segments. Sourced from immuneACCESS, this table was stored by TCRdb with only in-frame sequences that have V and J called. A share of the clones is absent; for the studies checked, an unresolved V gene accounts for under half, and the remainder has no known explanation. The sample table records about 160,000 clones; just under 80% of these occur just once. Around 7% of the sample is in the top ten clones. The sequencing input was PBMCs. These receptors all stem from a woman between 40 and 55 years old in good health and CMV-seropositive.

The count of this clone is one. The genes are TRBV2 and TRBJ1-4; D uncertain. The V gene lost 6 bases and the J gene lost 0 bases, with 8 bases spanning the gap. CDR3 length equals 14 residues. Looked up from germline, CDR1 is SNHLY and CDR2 is FYNNEI. The CDR3 region has the DNA TGTGCCAGCAGGATTAGTGCAACTAATGAAAAACTGTTTTTT. It yields the protein CASRISATNEKLFF.

The J gene is TRBJ1-2, the V gene TRBV7-2; tentatively, D is TRBD1 (5 bases). Trimming cost V 6 bases and J 9 bases, with 17 bases left between them. Germline V gives CDR1 SGHTA, CDR2 FQGNSA. The CDR3 has 13 residues. Here the CDR3 reads CASSQTRRGSYTF. The CDR3 DNA reads as TGTGCCAGCAGTCAGACAAGGCGGGGGAGCTACACCTTC.

A note on this clone: One end of the junction varies from germline; a read error may be responsible. The rearrangement links TRBV7-2 to TRBJ1-2; TRBD1 is a possible D gene (6 bases). Germline V gene lookup returns CDR1 SGHTA and CDR2 FQGNSA. This CDR3 has 14 amino acids. CDR3 bases: TGTGCCAGCAGCTCGGGACAAAGTTTCTATGGCTACACCTTT. Translating it yields CASSSGQSFYGYTF.

The gene calls are TRBV6-5 and TRBJ2-3, with D tentatively TRBD1 (5 bases). V was clipped by 4 bases and J by 4 bases, with 15 bases between them. CDR1 is MNHEY and CDR2 is SVGAGI in the germline V gene. The CDR3 loop spans 15 amino acids. The CDR3 spells CASSSRVGSADTQYF. The CDR3 DNA sequence: TGTGCCAGCAGTTCCAGGGTTGGGTCTGCAGATACGCAGTATTTT.

The chain combines TRBV6-5 with TRBJ1-4, with TRBD1 as a possible D gene (6 bases). Germline CDR1 and CDR2: MNHEY and SVGAGI. Trimming removed 9 bases from V and 5 bases from J, with 10 bases in between. The length of the CDR3 is 12 residues. The CDR3 DNA reads TGTGCCAGTACCAGGGGAAATGAAAAACTGTTTTTT. Translation gives CASTRGNEKLFF.

The chain carries TRBV19 and TRBJ1-3; D is uncertain. The CDR3 length is 16 residues. Germline assignment: CDR1 LNHDA and CDR2 SQIVND (reference sequence). V shed 3 bases and J shed 1 base, with 13 bases lying between them. CDR3: CASSISGSQSGNTIYF. The CDR3 coding sequence is TGTGCCAGTAGTATCAGCGGGTCCCAATCTGGAAACACCATATATTTT.

The gene calls are TRBV30 and TRBJ1-6; D gene ambiguous. V was cut by 0 bases and J by 6 bases, with 9 bases left in between. Germline-derived CDR1 and CDR2 are GTSNPN and SVGIG (reference sequence). The CDR3 covers 14 residues. CDR3 DNA: TGTGCCTGGAGTGTTTCCGTTAGTAATTCACCCCTCCACTTT. Amino acid sequence: CAWSVSVSNSPLHF.

This clone was seen a handful of times. V gene TRBV4-3 combines with J gene TRBJ1-4; 9 nucleotides match TRBD1. This CDR3 is built from 16 residues. Germline V gene data show CDR1 as LGHNA and CDR2 as YSLEER. Germline trimming cut 0 bases from V and 7 bases from J; bases unmatched to any gene: 6. The chain's CDR3 is CASSQDWGTGSEKLFF. The CDR3 DNA reads as TGCGCCAGCAGCCAAGATTGGGGGACAGGGAGTGAAAAACTGTTTTTT.

This clone has just a few counts. V and J are TRBV28 and TRBJ2-7; 7 bases are shared with TRBD1. The CDR3 extends over 14 amino acids. CDR1 is MDHEN, CDR2 SYDVKM, per germline. The V and J ends lost 2 bases and 2 bases, in that order; junction bases with no gene match: 3. CDR3 residues: CASSLPGTAYEQYF. In nucleotides, the CDR3 is TGTGCCAGCAGTTTACCCGGGACAGCCTACGAGCAGTACTTC. The variable domain in full, completed from reference TRBV28 and TRBJ2-7, reads DVKVTQSSRYLVKRTGEKVFLECVQDMDHENMFWYRQDPGLGLRLIYFSYDVKMKEKGDIPEGYSVSREKKERFSLILESASTNQTSMYLCASSLPGTAYEQYFGPGTRLTVT.

This chain joins TRBV15 and TRBJ2-7, with D possibly TRBD1 on 5 matching bases. In germline, CDR1 is LNHNV, CDR2 YYDKDF (reference sequence). The CDR3 covers 18 residues. Trimming took off 0 bases at V and 1 base at J, with 19 bases between the two ends. CDR3 sequence: CATSRDRAFGAKSYEQYF. Here the CDR3 DNA reads TGTGCCACCAGCAGAGATCGAGCCTTTGGGGCCAAGTCCTACGAGCAGTACTTC.

This chain connects TRBV5-5 to TRBJ2-7, with D maybe TRBD2 (5 bases). The V gene lost 3 bases and the J gene lost 3 bases, with 13 bases spanning the gap. The CDR3 length is 14 residues. CDR1 is SGHKS, CDR2 YYEKEE, per germline (reference sequence). CDR3 sequence: CASSSGSTIYEQYF. DNA of the CDR3: TGTGCCAGCAGCTCCGGGTCGACTATCTACGAGCAGTACTTC.

The V call is TRBV28, the J call TRBJ1-2; 9 positions agree with TRBD1. This CDR3 spans 14 amino acids. V trimming: 6 bases; J trimming: 8 bases; junction bases outside the gene matches: 10. The germline V gene has CDR1 MDHEN and CDR2 SYDVKM. The CDR3 region is CASSAQQGATGYTF. The CDR3 bases are TGTGCCAGCAGCGCGCAACAGGGGGCGACAGGCTACACCTTC.

There are a few counts of this clone. The gene calls are TRBV5-1 and TRBJ1-1; perhaps TRBD1 as D (5 bases). There are 15 residues in the CDR3. CDR1 SGHRS and CDR2 YFSETQ come from the germline V gene. Trimming removed 4 bases at V and 4 bases at J, with 17 bases between. CDR3 nucleotides: TGCGCCAGCAGCCCAGGATACGGGGGGAGCACTGAAGCTTTCTTT. Encoded protein: CASSPGYGGSTEAFF.

The chain is built from TRBV30 and TRBJ1-4, with TRBD1 matching over 10 bases. The CDR3 has 15 amino acids. After removal of 4 bases from V and 5 bases from J, the junction contained 7 bases not matched to a gene. Germline loops: CDR1 GTSNPN, CDR2 SVGIG (reference sequence). In nucleotides, the CDR3 is TGTGCCTGGACCCGGAGGACAGGGGGAAATGAAAAACTGTTTTTT. It specifies CAWTRRTGGNEKLFF.

The rearrangement uses TRBV6-5 and TRBJ2-3, with a tentative D call TRBD2 (6 bases). This CDR3 contains 15 residues. The germline gives CDR1 MNHEY, CDR2 SVGAGI. V was clipped by 5 bases and J by 0 bases, with 12 bases between them. DNA for the CDR3: TGTGCCAGCAGTCCTCTAGCGTCTAGCACAGATACGCAGTATTTT. Its protein is CASSPLASSTDTQYF.

The V gene is TRBV28, the J gene TRBJ2-5, with a tentative D call TRBD2 (6 bases). Near its end, the DNA agrees better with TRBJ2-7, so the J call may be wrong. The V gene's germline CDR1 is MDHEN and CDR2 SYDVKM. The CDR3 spans 13 residues. The CDR3, as DNA: TGTGCCAGCAGTTTGGGACTGGCCTACGAGCAGTACTTC. It yields the protein CASSLGLAYEQYF.

This rearrangement joins TRBV30 to TRBJ2-7; 7 nucleotides line up with TRBD1. CDR1 and CDR2 (germline): GTSNPN, SVGIG (reference sequence). V lost 8 bases and J lost 3; bases outside the gene matches: 13. This CDR3 has 14 amino acids. CDR3 amino acids: CAARAWDSYYEQYF. CDR3 in DNA: TGTGCCGCTAGAGCTTGGGACAGCTACTACGAGCAGTACTTC.

This chain connects TRBV19 to TRBJ1-2; 12 bases are shared with TRBD1. From germline, CDR1 is LNHDA and CDR2 SQIVND (reference sequence). The CDR3 is 14 amino acids. V dropped 6 bases and J dropped 8; count of bases not matched to a gene: 7. The DNA for the CDR3 is TGTGCCAGTAGCCCGGGACAGGGGGCTCAGGGCTACACCTTC. The encoded protein is CASSPGQGAQGYTF.

The chain combines TRBV29-1 with TRBJ1-1, with 8 positions matching TRBD1. The CDR3 consists of 13 residues. Germline loops: CDR1 SQVTM, CDR2 ANQGSEA. Losses at the gene ends were 6 bases for V and 1 base for J; bases not matched to a gene: 4. The DNA of the CDR3 is TGCAGCGTCCGGACAGGGTCGAACACTGAAGCTTTCTTT. Translation gives CSVRTGSNTEAFF. The entire variable domain, with the rest obtained from reference TRBV29-1 and TRBJ1-1, is as follows: SAVISQKPSRDICQRGTSLTIQCQVDSQVTMMFWYRQQPGQSLTLIATANQGSEATYESGFVIDKFPISRPNLTFSTLTVSNMSPEDSSIYLCSVRTGSNTEAFFGQGTRLTVV.

V gene TRBV27 combines with J gene TRBJ1-1; D unclear. Germline V gene sequence: CDR1 MNHEY, CDR2 SMNVEV (reference sequence). V was clipped by 6 bases and J by 2 bases, with 10 bases between them. This CDR3 is 13 amino acids long. The CDR3 sequence is CASRENFNTEAFF. The DNA for the CDR3 is TGTGCCAGCAGGGAGAACTTTAACACTGAAGCTTTCTTT.

The gene calls are TRBV6-1 and TRBJ2-1; a weak D match, TRBD1 (6 bases). Germline values: CDR1 MNHNS, CDR2 SASEGT. The ends were cut back, 6 bases at V and 5 bases at J, with 14 bases in the middle. The CDR3 consists of 14 residues. CDR3 DNA: TGTGCCAGCAGGAAGGGGGACGCGAACAATGAGCAGTTCTTC. Its translation is CASRKGDANNEQFF.

The genes are TRBV14 and TRBJ2-7; D unresolved. The CDR3 has 15 amino acids. Trimming cost V 0 bases and J 2 bases, with 11 bases left between them. Germline V lookup: CDR1 SGHDN, CDR2 FVKESK. CDR3 coding DNA: TGTGCCAGCAGCCAAGATGTCAGGCCCACCTACGAGCAGTACTTC. Its protein is CASSQDVRPTYEQYF.

The chain joins TRBV7-9 to TRBJ1-2, with 7 bases lining up with TRBD1. Germline V gene data show CDR1 as SEHNR and CDR2 as FQNEAQ (reference sequence). The CDR3 has 16 amino acids. The V and J ends lost 5 bases and 0 bases, in that order; junction bases with no gene match: 9. The CDR3 is CASSPSGQAANYGYTF. In DNA, the CDR3 is TGTGCCAGCAGCCCCTCAGGACAGGCTGCTAACTATGGCTACACCTTC.

The V gene is TRBV9, the J gene TRBJ2-3, with 7 bases aligning to TRBD1. V shed 6 bases and J 0 bases; nucleotides not matched to a gene: 7. The CDR3 is 15 residues long. Germline V gene lookup returns CDR1 SGDLS and CDR2 YYNGEE. Here the CDR3 reads CASIHRGRSTDTQYF. CDR3 DNA sequence: TGTGCCAGCATCCATAGGGGGCGGAGCACAGATACGCAGTATTTT.

CDR3 protein: CASSEVLAYEQYF. The CDR3, as DNA: TGTGCCAGCAGTGAAGTCCTTGCCTACGAGCAGTACTTC. This sequence joins TRBV6-1 and TRBJ2-7, with no clear D. Trimming shortened V by 1 base and J by 2 bases, and 6 bases separated the two germline ends. This CDR3 has 13 amino acids. In germline, CDR1 is MNHNS, CDR2 SASEGT.

In nucleotides, the CDR3 is TGTGCCAGCAGCTTCTTCGGTCAGCCCCAGCATTTT. Its protein product is CASSFFGQPQHF. J is TRBJ1-5 and V is TRBV7-2; D remains ambiguous. Trimming removed 3 bases from V and 6 bases from J, with 6 bases in between. The CDR3 is 12 amino acids. Germline values: CDR1 SGHTA, CDR2 FQGNSA. Based on the CDR3 plus reference TRBV7-2 and TRBJ1-5, the full variable domain is GAGVSQSPSNKVTEKGKDVELRCDPISGHTALYWYRQSLGQGLEFLIYFQGNSAPDKSGLPSDRFSAERTGGSVSTLTIQRTQQEDSAVYLCASSFFGQPQHFGDGTRLSIL.

The rearrangement uses TRBV9 and TRBJ2-3; D perhaps matches TRBD1 (5 bases). The V and J ends lost 2 bases and 5 bases respectively, with 9 bases between them. The CDR3 extends over 13 amino acids. CDR1 and CDR2 (germline): SGDLS, YYNGEE. CDR3 residues: CASSVTDIDTQYF. In DNA form, the CDR3 reads TGTGCCAGCAGCGTGACAGATATAGATACGCAGTATTTT.

This clone has only a few counts. V and J are TRBV5-1 and TRBJ2-1; TRBD1 matches 9 bases. Germline V gene lookup returns CDR1 SGHRS and CDR2 YFSETQ. The length of the CDR3 is 15 residues. The junction had 4 bases not matched to a gene; V was cut back by 4 bases and J by 2 bases. CDR3 amino acids: CASSRGQGTYNEQFF. The DNA for the CDR3 is TGCGCCAGCAGCCGGGGACAGGGAACCTACAATGAGCAGTTCTTC.

The rearrangement uses TRBV5-5 and TRBJ2-7; 7 positions agree with TRBD1. Trimming cost V 4 bases and J 0 bases; bases outside gene matches: 7. CDR3 length: 15 residues. From germline, CDR1 is SGHKS and CDR2 YYEKEE (reference sequence). The CDR3 coding sequence is TGTGCCAGCAGCGCGGACAGGATCGCCTCCTACGAGCAGTACTTC. Translation gives CASSADRIASYEQYF. The complete variable domain, with remaining parts taken from reference TRBV5-5 and TRBJ2-7, reads DAGVTQSPTHLIKTRGQQVTLRCSPISGHKSVSWYQQVLGQGPQFIFQYYEKEERGRGNFPDRFSARQFPNYSSELNVNALLLGDSALYLCASSADRIASYEQYFGPGTRLTVT.

The J gene is TRBJ2-5, the V gene TRBV9; possible D gene TRBD1, 5 bases. V was clipped by 4 bases and J by 2 bases, with 12 bases between them. The CDR3 covers 14 residues. Germline V gene lookup returns CDR1 SGDLS and CDR2 YYNGEE. The CDR3: CASSLRGGQETQYF. The CDR3 bases are TGTGCCAGCAGCTTAAGGGGTGGACAAGAGACCCAGTACTTC.

V usage is TRBV7-3 and J usage is TRBJ2-1; D unclear. Trimming took 5 bases from V and 0 from J, leaving 5 bases between them. CDR3 length equals 13 residues. The V gene's germline CDR1 is SGHTA and CDR2 FQGTGA. The CDR3: CASSRSSYNEQFF. The CDR3 region has the DNA TGTGCCAGCAGCCGGAGCTCCTACAATGAGCAGTTCTTC.